This TCR beta chain derives from a study of graft-versus-host responses after intestinal transplantation. Turning to the study itself: Multivisceral, liver-intestinal, or isolated intestinal transplants were given to recipients. The recipients all started with anti-thymocyte globulin induction and then took tacrolimus and steroids for roughly 3 years. Study-wide results and limits: Present in recipient marrow, GvH clones included some that appeared first in ileum or blood.

The protocol was immunoSEQ multiplex PCR, while the TCRdb copy is restricted to in-frame clones and leaves out a portion. The data contain tens of thousands of clones, 94% of them singletons. This CDR3 is 14 amino acids long. In germline, CDR1 is MNHEY, CDR2 SVGAGI. V was trimmed by 8 bases and J by 2 bases, leaving 15 bases between them. Remarks on this clone: The antigen is unknown.

The chain links TRBV6-5 to TRBJ1-2, with D hard to call. This TCR derives from a human donor who was the organ donor for an intestinal transplant. The sequencing here drew on unstimulated CD4+ T cells sorted from spleen or lymph node cells, taken before transplant. CDR3 region: CASHKRPGNYGYTF. In DNA, the CDR3 is TGTGCCAGCCATAAACGCCCAGGAAACTATGGCTACACCTTC.